This TCR beta chain originates from a study of T cell responses to AZD1222 COVID-19 vaccine (dated by TCRdb to about 2021). Study-level background: AZD1222 recipients with second doses at about 4 weeks or about 12 weeks were pooled, because spike-specific TCR depth and breadth did not differ between schedules. TCR sequencing covered roughly 230 trial participants: around 210 given two doses of AZD1222 and around 25 given two doses of MenACWY control vaccine. Enrollment into the trials was organized by age into subgroups of 18-55, 56-69 and 70-plus years, and those subgroups contained roughly 150, 30 and 60 TCR-sequenced participants, respectively.

The cysteine opens and the phenylalanine closes a CDR3 of 19 amino acids. Here the CDR3 DNA is all that survives: 57 bases in frame from base 1. CDR1 WNHNN and CDR2 SYGVQD are derived from the germline V gene (reference sequence). V gives up 6 bases and J gives up 0 bases, and the segment between their germline ends measures 24 bases. The CDR3 regions of human TCRbeta chains were subjected to immunosequencing. As for the authors' bioinformatics: TCRs in the repertoires were compared against a reference library of SARS-CoV-2-specific TCRs that had been generated with the MIRA antigen-specificity platform. Breadth was defined as the fraction of unique TCRs that were SARS-CoV-2-associated, and depth was defined as the fraction of total T cells that were SARS-CoV-2-associated. Using the MIRA data, each spike-specific TCR was assigned both to the spike region to which the TCR was reactive and to a CD4 or CD8 class. Log10-transformed breadth and depth values were compared by one-way ANOVA with Sidak's multiple comparisons tests. As stored in TCRdb, this immuneACCESS dataset retains in-frame rearrangements with V and J assigned. A fraction of the clones does not appear; measured against another copy, unresolved V genes explain less than half of the discrepancy, and the remainder lacks a known reason. The V and J calls and clone size were taken over from that table, and D and trimming were inferred from the DNA. This sample is represented by around 100,000 clones; about 83% of them were singletons. More than 15% of the sample belongs to the ten largest clones.

Remarks on this clone: What this receptor recognizes is not known. The record has no base qualities; no much larger clone is one base away.

The time point tag for this specimen amounts to: baseline before first vaccination. The vaccinee samples were drawn from two UK trials, COV001 and COV002, one of which was a single-blind randomized controlled phase 2/3 trial testing AZD1222 (ChAdOx1 nCoV-19) in healthy adults. For TCRbeta chain sequencing, PBMC samples were collected from trial participants at day 0 and at day 28 after the second dose. The paper's findings and limits, for the study overall: The vaccine-associated CD4 TCRs covered the entire spike protein, and the dominant responses fell in regions 160-218 and 743-854. Because no samples from the day 14 peak response were available, repertoires could be characterized only after the peak T cell response. Conclusions about previously exposed vaccinees are limited because only a handful of AZD1222 recipients were SARS-CoV-2 seropositive at baseline. Reportedly, close to half of the unique spike-specific TCRs recognized epitopes lying outside the regions that are mutated in the B.1.351 and B.1.1.7 variants. In the small 56-69-year group, the increase in depth fell short of significance, most likely because of low power. Participants were mostly white British, with more females than males. The authors suggested clonal diversity may have been underestimated. Spike-specific TCR breadth and depth rose significantly after two AZD1222 doses compared with day 0 and with MenACWY recipients.

This chain is built from TRBV10-1 and TRBJ1-5; matching of 6 bases hints at TRBD1 as the D gene. This TCR came from an adult in good health. Sequenced here: peripheral blood, sampled on day 0 of AZD1222 vaccination. The bases read TGCGCCAGCAGAGTCCGGGACACCATTCTGTCCTATAGCAATCAGCCCCAGCATTTT. Its coded protein is CASRVRDTILSYSNQPQHF.